One and the same sample provided the 15 T cell receptor beta chains below, sequenced in a study of technical replicates of blood from a handful of donors. TCRdb's table, derived via immunoSEQ multiplex PCR, lists solely in-frame clones and lacks some. Among under 100,000 clones listed, roughly 96% were seen once. The sequenced sample consisted of T cells isolated from PBMCs. The receptors come from a human donor in good health.

V is TRBV5-1 and J is TRBJ2-7; 8 nucleotides line up with TRBD1. CDR3 size: 15 residues. Germline lookup yields CDR1 SGHRS and CDR2 YFSETQ. V gave up 4 bases and J gave up 0 bases; unmatched junction bases: 6. The CDR3 loop is CASSPRTGSSYEQYF. The DNA of the CDR3 is TGCGCCAGCAGCCCCAGGACAGGGAGCTCCTACGAGCAGTACTTC.

J is TRBJ2-3 and V is TRBV11-2; possible D gene TRBD2, 6 bases. The CDR3 totals 16 residues. Looked up from germline, CDR1 is SGHAT and CDR2 is FQNNGV. The V end lost 1 base, the J end lost 2 bases, and 13 bases lay between the germline ends. The CDR3 DNA follows: TGTGCCAGCAGCTTAGGCCTGGGGACTGTCACAGATACGCAGTATTTT. This translates into CASSLGLGTVTDTQYF.

The chain combines TRBV4-3 with TRBJ2-3, with TRBD2 identical over 8 bases. Germline V lookup: CDR1 LGHNA, CDR2 YSLEER. The CDR3 is 14 amino acids. V was pared by 4 bases and J by 4 bases, with 4 bases of the junction left unmatched. CDR3 residues: CASSRGTSADTQYF. The CDR3 bases are TGCGCCAGCAGCCGAGGGACTAGTGCAGATACGCAGTATTTT.

This sequence joins TRBV9 and TRBJ2-2, with D possibly being TRBD2 (6 bases). Trimming shortened V by 4 bases and J by 4 bases, and 17 bases separated the two germline ends. The CDR3 has 16 residues. CDR1 is SGDLS and CDR2 is YYNGEE in the germline V gene. The CDR3 protein is CASSIMGGGVTGELFF. The CDR3 bases are TGTGCCAGCAGCATTATGGGGGGAGGAGTCACCGGGGAGCTGTTTTTT.

The gene calls are TRBV7-2 and TRBJ2-3; no reliable D call. V was cut by 5 bases and J by 4 bases, with 13 bases left in between. CDR3 size: 14 residues. CDR1 and CDR2 (germline): SGHTA, FQGNSA. The CDR3 here is CASSPLDAADTQYF. The CDR3 DNA reads as TGTGCCAGCAGCCCCCTAGACGCGGCAGATACGCAGTATTTT.

The V gene is TRBV9, the J gene TRBJ2-3; 11 nucleotides agree with TRBD2. Germline V CDR1 and CDR2: SGDLS, YYNGEE. Trimming took 0 bases from V and 0 from J; bases not matched to a gene: 3. This CDR3 has 17 amino acids. DNA of the CDR3: TGTGCCAGCAGCGTAGTAGCTAGCGGGGGGAGCACAGATACGCAGTATTTT. Its protein is CASSVVASGGSTDTQYF.

V usage is TRBV2 and J usage is TRBJ2-7; unclear D gene. The CDR3 totals 11 residues. Germline V gene lookup returns CDR1 SNHLY and CDR2 FYNNEI. V was shortened by 5 bases and J by 6 bases, with 8 bases between the two germline ends. For the CDR3, the DNA is TGTGCCAGCAGTTCTAAACCCGAGCAGTACTTC. Translated: CASSSKPEQYF.

V usage is TRBV11-2 and J usage is TRBJ2-5; tentative D call: TRBD2 (5 bases). V was clipped by 6 bases and J by 5 bases, with 19 bases between them. CDR1 and CDR2 from the germline V gene are SGHAT and FQNNGV. This CDR3 has 15 amino acids. The CDR3: CASRSTRYPLETQYF. The CDR3 nucleotides are TGTGCCAGCAGATCTACTAGATACCCGCTTGAGACCCAGTACTTC.

This sequence joins TRBV4-3 and TRBJ1-2; unclear D gene. The CDR3 runs to 17 residues. Germline CDR1 LGHNA, CDR2 YSLEER. Trimming pared 0 bases from V and 2 bases from J, leaving 16 bases between. The chain's CDR3 is CASSQDKRLANNYGYTF. The CDR3 DNA sequence: TGCGCCAGCAGCCAAGATAAGCGGCTGGCGAACAACTATGGCTACACCTTC.

The chain uses TRBV7-3 and TRBJ1-1; 8 nucleotides match TRBD1. CDR1 is SGHTA, CDR2 FQGTGA, per germline. There are 12 residues in the CDR3. J lost 10 bases, V lost 4 bases, and 5 bases had no gene match. In DNA form, the CDR3 reads TGTGCCAGCAGCTCGGGACAGGATGGAGCTTTCTTT. Translation gives CASSSGQDGAFF.

The chain links TRBV7-3 to TRBJ1-2, with unresolved D. V was cut by 5 bases and J by 5 bases, with 15 bases left in between. This CDR3 spans 14 amino acids. Germline assignment: CDR1 SGHTA and CDR2 FQGTGA. The CDR3 sequence: CASSQNGGSYGYTF. The CDR3 bases are TGTGCCAGCAGCCAGAATGGAGGGTCGTATGGCTACACCTTC.

The V call is TRBV6-1, the J call TRBJ1-5, with 8 bases fitting TRBD1. J gave up 4 bases and V 6 bases, and 8 bases lay outside the gene matches. Germline V lookup: CDR1 MNHNS, CDR2 SASEGT. The CDR3 totals 15 residues. The CDR3 DNA sequence: TGTGCCAGCAGCGAACACCGGGACAGGAATCAGCCCCAGCATTTT. It translates to CASSEHRDRNQPQHF.

V and J are TRBV7-8 and TRBJ2-7, with TRBD1 matching 7 bases. The ends lost 1 base at V and 5 bases at J; junction bases unmatched: 8. Germline V lookup: CDR1 SGHVS, CDR2 FQNEAQ. The CDR3 spans 15 residues. The CDR3 loop is CASSLGGRGSHEQYF. CDR3 DNA: TGTGCCAGCAGCTTAGGGGGCAGGGGGAGCCACGAGCAGTACTTC.

Comment on this clone: A junction end diverges from the germline sequence, so it may reflect a read error. The chain combines TRBV9 with TRBJ1-2; the D gene is possibly TRBD1 (5 bases). The CDR3 runs 12 residues. Germline-derived CDR1 and CDR2 are SGDLS and YYNGEE. In nucleotides, the CDR3 is TGTGCCAGCAGCCTCGGGGAGGGGATCCTCCACTTC. Protein sequence: CASSLGEGILHF. The whole variable domain, filled in from reference TRBV9 and TRBJ1-2, reads DSGVTQTPKHLITATGQRVTLRCSPRSGDLSVYWYQQSLDQGLQFLIQYYNGEERAKGNILERFSAQQFPDLHSELNLSSLELGDSALYFCASSLGEGILHFGSGTRLTVV.

This chain uses TRBV7-2 with TRBJ2-7; TRBD2 matches at 8 bases. With V trimmed by 5 bases and J by 3 bases, 12 bases remained unmatched. Germline CDR1 and CDR2: SGHTA and FQGNSA. This CDR3 has 16 residues. CDR3 in DNA: TGTGCCAGCAGCCCCGTCTTGGCGGGAGGAAGCTACGAGCAGTACTTC. This sequence encodes CASSPVLAGGSYEQYF.